This T cell receptor beta chain was captured in a study of metastatic and nonmetastatic thyroid tumors. The V and J ends lost 6 bases and 7 bases respectively, with 22 bases between them. Germline V gene sequence: CDR1 SGHRS, CDR2 YFSETQ. The CDR3 extends over 15 amino acids. TCRdb called clones again from the PCR reads with MiXCR. The profile covers around 28,000 clones, with approximately 13% appearing a single time and approximately 4.9% taken by the ten largest. On this clone: Additional DNA sequences in this sample encode the identical CDR3.

Patients had received no treatment of any kind before thyroid surgery. The sequence derives from a female donor with papillary thyroid cancer or a benign thyroid nodule (not recorded which). Some clones in this sample may be carry-over from other donors' samples. Sequencing was done on a sample of blood. The chain joins TRBV5-1 to TRBJ2-5, with D possibly being TRBD2 (6 bases). CDR3 in amino acids: CASTLGTQGRGTQYF. CDR3 in DNA: TGCGCCAGCACTTTGGGGACTCAGGGCCGTGGGACCCAGTACTTC.